This T cell receptor (beta chain) is from a study of cytomegalovirus exposure and HLA in healthy donors. Study-wide results and limits: Per a prior analysis, the majority of TCR beta V segments were productive roughly 87% or roughly 30% of the time.

About this clone: The antigen is not known.

Deletions cut 0 bases from V and 5 bases from J, with 8 bases between. The CDR3 has 14 amino acids. Germline V gives CDR1 GTSNPN, CDR2 SVGIG (reference sequence). This PCR relied on a set of 60 Vbeta primers and 13 Jbeta primers. The method was immunoSEQ multiplex PCR; TCRdb's version includes in-frame clones alone and lacks a portion of them. This table has some 150,000 clones, around 75% appearing once. This receptor was obtained from a human donor in good health. Material: PBMCs. The chain employs TRBV30 and TRBJ1-6, with D hard to call. CDR3 loop: CAWSVAPNNSPLHF. CDR3 nucleotide sequence: TGTGCCTGGAGTGTAGCCCCCAATAATTCACCCCTCCACTTT.